The 32 T cell receptor beta chains listed next were all sequenced from one sample in a study of T cell changes during pregnancy in multiple sclerosis. The data were produced by immunoSEQ multiplex PCR, yet TCRdb's version contains in-frame clones alone and is incomplete. The sample consists of about 98,000 clones, about 91% of them appearing once. The input for sequencing was peripheral blood, taken after pregnancy. The receptors shown here come from a female donor in good health, enrolled as a control in a pregnancy study.

The V call is TRBV29-1, the J call TRBJ1-2; D is ambiguous. V was trimmed by 3 bases and J by 4 bases, leaving 6 bases between them. Germline V gene lookup returns CDR1 SQVTM and CDR2 ANQGSEA. The CDR3 spans 11 residues. CDR3 DNA sequence: TGCAGCGTTGACCATAGCTATGGCTACACCTTC. Residues: CSVDHSYGYTF.

This chain uses TRBV28 with TRBJ2-7; tentative D call: TRBD2 (5 bases). The germline CDR1 and CDR2 sequences are MDHEN and SYDVKM. This CDR3 region has 12 residues. Trimming cost V 1 base and J 6 bases, with 7 bases left between them. The CDR3: CASSLSGVEQYF. The CDR3 bases are TGTGCCAGCAGTTTATCCGGGGTCGAGCAGTACTTC.

The chain couples TRBV5-8 to TRBJ1-6; maybe TRBD1 (5 bases). Germline loops: CDR1 SGHTS, CDR2 YDEGEE. This CDR3 has 13 residues. V was pared by 4 bases and J by 7 bases, with 9 bases between. CDR3 in amino acids: CASSEPGNSPLHF. In DNA, the CDR3 is TGTGCCAGCAGCGAACCAGGGAATTCACCCCTCCACTTT. The whole variable domain, filled in from reference TRBV5-8 and TRBJ1-6, reads EAGVTQSPTHLIKTRGQQATLRCSPISGHTSVYWYQQALGLGLQFLLWYDEGEERNRGNFPPRFSGRQFPNYSSELNVNALELEDSALYLCASSEPGNSPLHFGNGTRLTVT.

The J gene is TRBJ1-1, the V gene TRBV13; D not certain. The V end was cut by 7 bases, the J end by 1 base, with 13 bases between. The germline gives CDR1 PRHDT, CDR2 FYEKMQ (reference sequence). There are 14 residues in the CDR3. The CDR3 region is CASTPGRRNTEAFF. CDR3 coding DNA: TGTGCCAGCACCCCGGGAAGGCGGAACACTGAAGCTTTCTTT.

The chain combines TRBV27 with TRBJ1-5, with 10 bases aligning to TRBD1. Germline loops: CDR1 MNHEY, CDR2 SMNVEV (reference sequence). The V segment lost 3 bases and the J segment 4 bases; nucleotides outside the gene matches: 9. The CDR3 extends over 17 amino acids. CDR3 coding DNA: TGTGCCAGCAGTTTCTACTATCGGACAGGGGGGAATCAGCCCCAGCATTTT. Residues: CASSFYYRTGGNQPQHF.

This clone has only one observation. The V gene is TRBV7-2, the J gene TRBJ1-1; weak D call: TRBD1 (5 bases). Germline V gene data show CDR1 as SGHTA and CDR2 as FQGNSA. This CDR3 has 15 residues. V was cut by 0 bases and J by 6 bases, with 14 bases left in between. CDR3 sequence: CASSLAGRVGAEAFF. The CDR3 DNA is TGTGCCAGCAGCTTAGCAGGCAGGGTTGGGGCTGAAGCTTTCTTT. The full variable domain, rest sourced from reference TRBV7-2 and TRBJ1-1, is GAGVSQSPSNKVTEKGKDVELRCDPISGHTALYWYRQSLGQGLEFLIYFQGNSAPDKSGLPSDRFSAERTGGSVSTLTIQRTQQEDSAVYLCASSLAGRVGAEAFFGQGTRLTVV.

The chain links TRBV27 to TRBJ1-1; D perhaps matches TRBD1 (5 bases). This CDR3 has 14 residues. Germline CDR1 MNHEY, CDR2 SMNVEV (reference sequence). V lost 5 bases, J lost 1 base, and 11 bases lay in between. The CDR3, as DNA: TGTGCCAGCAGTCCTTATACAGGGAACACTGAAGCTTTCTTT. The encoded protein is CASSPYTGNTEAFF.

The chain couples TRBV27 to TRBJ2-1; 11 positions agree with TRBD2. Germline V lookup: CDR1 MNHEY, CDR2 SMNVEV (reference sequence). The length of the CDR3 is 13 residues. The V and J ends lost 5 bases and 16 bases, in that order; junction bases with no gene match: 10. This CDR3 is CASSIRLAGSQFF. The CDR3 bases are TGTGCCAGCAGTATAAGACTAGCGGGAAGTCAATTCTTC.

The chain carries TRBV2 and TRBJ2-1, with D possibly being TRBD2 (5 bases). The V gene's germline CDR1 is SNHLY and CDR2 FYNNEI. The ends were cut back, 0 bases at V and 1 base at J, with 10 bases in the middle. The CDR3 consists of 16 residues. In DNA, the CDR3 is TGTGCCAGCAGTGAAGCCCAGCGAGGGTCCTACAATGAGCAGTTCTTC. Encoded protein: CASSEAQRGSYNEQFF.

The rearrangement uses TRBV6-1 and TRBJ2-1; D perhaps matches TRBD1 (5 bases). CDR3 length: 14 amino acids. V was clipped by 7 bases and J by 7 bases, with 17 bases between them. Germline V CDR1 and CDR2: MNHNS, SASEGT. This CDR3 reads CASTLLTAWNEQFF. The CDR3 nucleotides read TGTGCCAGCACCCTACTGACAGCCTGGAATGAGCAGTTCTTC.

V and J are TRBV6-6 and TRBJ2-7, with no clear D. The CDR3 has 13 residues. Trimming took 6 bases from V and 4 from J, leaving 13 bases between them. CDR1 and CDR2 (germline): MNHNY, SVGAGI (reference sequence). DNA for the CDR3: TGTGCCAGCAGACCATTCAGTGATTACGAGCAGTACTTC. Its protein is CASRPFSDYEQYF.

This chain's CDR3 is CASRFGLTEAFF. Written as DNA, the CDR3 is TGTGCCAGCAGATTTGGACTCACTGAAGCTTTCTTT. V is TRBV7-9 and J is TRBJ1-1; D is unresolved. The CDR3 is 12 amino acids. Germline-derived CDR1 and CDR2 are SEHNR and FQNEAQ (reference sequence). The ends were cut back, 6 bases at V and 4 bases at J, with 9 bases in the middle.

The chain carries TRBV19 and TRBJ2-7, with 7 positions matching TRBD1. Germline assignment: CDR1 LNHDA and CDR2 SQIVND (reference sequence). The CDR3 spans 13 residues. Losses at the gene ends were 5 bases for V and 3 bases for J; bases not matched to a gene: 4. The CDR3 nucleotides are TGTGCCAGTAGTCGGGACAGCGGCTACGAGCAGTACTTC. Translated, it gives CASSRDSGYEQYF. Variable domain in full (rest from reference TRBV19 and TRBJ2-7): DGGITQSPKYLFRKEGQNVTLSCEQNLNHDAMYWYRQDPGQGLRLIYYSQIVNDFQKGDIAEGYSVSREKKESFPLTVTSAQKNPTAFYLCASSRDSGYEQYFGPGTRLTVT.

The chain combines TRBV4-2 with TRBJ2-1; D not resolved. There are 14 residues in the CDR3. The V gene lost 1 base and the J gene lost 6 bases, with 10 bases spanning the gap. Germline-derived CDR1 and CDR2 are LGHNA and YNFKEQ. CDR3 nucleotide sequence: TGTGCCAGCAGCCAAGTGCTGGCTGGCAATGAGCAGTTCTTC. Its protein is CASSQVLAGNEQFF.

The V and J genes are TRBV2 and TRBJ1-1; maybe TRBD1 (6 bases). The V gene's germline CDR1 is SNHLY and CDR2 FYNNEI. CDR3 length: 13 amino acids. The V end was cut by 1 base, the J end by 6 bases, with 9 bases between. The chain's CDR3 is CASSEVQGAEAFF. CDR3 DNA sequence: TGTGCCAGCAGTGAAGTACAGGGCGCTGAAGCTTTCTTT.

V usage is TRBV28 and J usage is TRBJ2-7; possible D gene TRBD2, 6 bases. The CDR3 is 17 amino acids. Trimming cost V 3 bases and J 2 bases, with 20 bases left between them. The V gene's germline CDR1 is MDHEN and CDR2 SYDVKM. CDR3 protein: CASSFKVWRGAPYEQYF. The CDR3 region has the DNA TGTGCCAGCAGTTTCAAAGTTTGGCGCGGGGCCCCCTACGAGCAGTACTTC.

V is TRBV10-3 and J is TRBJ2-7; D may be TRBD2 (5 bases). Germline lookup yields CDR1 ENHRY and CDR2 SYGVKD. The V end lost 10 bases, the J end lost 1 base, and 14 bases lay between the germline ends. The CDR3 runs to 13 residues. The CDR3 sequence: CATSPGMSYEQYF. CDR3 DNA: TGTGCCACTAGTCCCGGGATGTCCTACGAGCAGTACTTC.

This chain connects TRBV5-1 to TRBJ1-2; 8 bases match TRBD1. The CDR3 runs to 16 residues. The germline V gene has CDR1 SGHRS and CDR2 YFSETQ. After removal of 0 bases from V and 0 bases from J, the junction contained 4 bases not matched to a gene. CDR3 DNA: TGCGCCAGCAGCTTGGCCCAGACAGGGGCTAACTATGGCTACACCTTC. Translated, it gives CASSLAQTGANYGYTF.

The sample holds a few counts of this clone. The V gene is TRBV4-2, the J gene TRBJ2-2, with D possibly TRBD2 on 6 matching bases. V was clipped by 1 base and J by 0 bases, with 9 bases between them. This CDR3 contains 16 residues. The germline CDR1 and CDR2 sequences are LGHNA and YNFKEQ. In DNA, the CDR3 is TGTGCCAGCAGCCAAGTTAGCGGAGCGAACACCGGGGAGCTGTTTTTT. It translates to CASSQVSGANTGELFF.

The chain couples TRBV29-1 to TRBJ2-1; 8 bases are a match to TRBD2. This CDR3 contains 15 residues. Trimming at V came to 4 bases and at J to 5 bases, leaving 10 bases not matched to a gene. Germline V gene sequence: CDR1 SQVTM, CDR2 ANQGSEA. The CDR3: CSVAMRLATNNEQFF. CDR3 DNA sequence: TGCAGCGTTGCGATGAGACTAGCGACCAACAATGAGCAGTTCTTC.

The chain carries TRBV5-6 and TRBJ1-5, with 8 positions matching TRBD1. In germline, CDR1 is SGHDT, CDR2 YYEEEE. Germline trimming cut 3 bases from V and 6 bases from J; bases unmatched to any gene: 5. There are 14 residues in the CDR3. The CDR3 DNA follows: TGTGCCAGCAGCTCCGGGACAGGAATTCAGCCCCAGCATTTT. This sequence encodes CASSSGTGIQPQHF.

The chain combines TRBV7-2 with TRBJ2-7, with 7 bases matching TRBD1. Germline loops: CDR1 SGHTA, CDR2 FQGNSA. The CDR3 loop spans 14 amino acids. After removal of 1 base from V and 3 bases from J, the junction contained 3 bases not matched to a gene. Here the CDR3 DNA reads TGTGCCAGCAGCTTAGTCTGGGACAGCTACGAGCAGTACTTC. Protein sequence: CASSLVWDSYEQYF.

The chain carries TRBV4-2 and TRBJ1-1; the D gene is possibly TRBD1 (5 bases). Germline loops: CDR1 LGHNA, CDR2 YNFKEQ. The CDR3 loop spans 16 amino acids. Trimming took off 4 bases at V and 4 bases at J, with 19 bases between the two ends. The CDR3 spells CASSPVPSPGGTEAFF. The CDR3 DNA is TGTGCCAGCAGCCCCGTACCATCCCCGGGGGGCACTGAAGCTTTCTTT.

The chain combines TRBV18 with TRBJ2-7; 7 nucleotides line up with TRBD1. The CDR3 has 15 amino acids. With 3 bases clipped from V and 3 bases from J, the junction kept 8 bases outside the gene matches. Germline V gene data show CDR1 as KGHSH and CDR2 as LQKENI. The CDR3 reads CASSPPDRANYEQYF. In DNA form, the CDR3 reads TGTGCCAGCTCACCCCCCGACAGGGCCAACTACGAGCAGTACTTC.

The rearrangement joins TRBV5-1 to TRBJ2-7, with TRBD2 matching over 7 bases. The CDR3 sequence is 13 residues long. Trimming at V came to 7 bases and at J to 4 bases, leaving 8 bases not matched to a gene. Per the germline V gene, CDR1 is SGHRS and CDR2 is YFSETQ. The CDR3 is CASQGASGYEQYF. The CDR3 nucleotides read TGCGCCAGCCAAGGGGCTAGCGGTTACGAGCAGTACTTC. The complete variable domain, with remaining parts taken from reference TRBV5-1 and TRBJ2-7, reads KAGVTQTPRYLIKTRGQQVTLSCSPISGHRSVSWYQQTPGQGLQFLFEYFSETQRNKGNFPGRFSGRQFSNSRSEMNVSTLELGDSALYLCASQGASGYEQYFGPGTRLTVT.

The chain joins TRBV9 to TRBJ2-5; 8 positions match TRBD1. Germline loops: CDR1 SGDLS, CDR2 YYNGEE. After removal of 7 bases from V and 1 base from J, the junction contained 0 bases not matched to a gene. This CDR3 region has 12 residues. The CDR3: CASGQGQETQYF. CDR3 nucleotides: TGTGCCAGCGGACAGGGCCAAGAGACCCAGTACTTC.

The chain recombines TRBV9 with TRBJ1-2; D might be TRBD1 (6 bases). The ends were cut back, 4 bases at V and 5 bases at J, with 18 bases in the middle. CDR3 length: 15 residues. CDR1 and CDR2 from the germline V gene are SGDLS and YYNGEE. The CDR3 sequence is CASSSSGQPSYGYTF. The DNA for the CDR3 is TGTGCCAGCAGCTCATCAGGACAGCCCTCTTATGGCTACACCTTC.

V usage is TRBV2 and J usage is TRBJ2-3, with 12 bases identical to TRBD2. The trim removed 4 bases at V and 2 bases at J, leaving 7 bases unmatched. The CDR3 loop spans 17 amino acids. CDR1 is SNHLY and CDR2 is FYNNEI in the germline V gene. In DNA form, the CDR3 reads TGTGCCAGCAGTGGGGGACTAGCGGGTTCTACCACAGATACGCAGTATTTT. Amino acids: CASSGGLAGSTTDTQYF.

A few counts support this clone. The rearrangement links TRBV7-8 to TRBJ1-4, with TRBD1 matching 8 bases. Trimming took 10 bases from V and 2 from J; bases not matched to a gene: 9. This CDR3 comprises 15 residues. Germline V CDR1 and CDR2: SGHVS, FQNEAQ. This chain's CDR3 is CATRQGAFTNEKLFF. The DNA for the CDR3 is TGTGCCACCAGGCAGGGGGCCTTCACTAATGAAAAACTGTTTTTT.

The chain joins TRBV7-3 to TRBJ2-5, with 9 bases aligning to TRBD2. Per germline, CDR1 SGHTA and CDR2 FQGTGA. With V trimmed by 4 bases and J by 2 bases, 5 bases remained unmatched. The CDR3 runs 15 residues. CDR3 nucleotides: TGTGCCAGCAGCTCGGCGGGGGGGATACAAGAGACCCAGTACTTC. Protein sequence: CASSSAGGIQETQYF.

V gene TRBV7-2 combines with J gene TRBJ2-7; TRBD1 matches 10 bases. This CDR3 comprises 12 residues. V trimming: 5 bases; J trimming: 11 bases; junction bases outside the gene matches: 6. Germline V gene sequence: CDR1 SGHTA, CDR2 FQGNSA. The CDR3 sequence: CASSNRDRGKYF. The CDR3 DNA reads TGTGCCAGCAGCAACCGGGACAGGGGAAAGTACTTC.

This chain connects TRBV4-1 to TRBJ2-7, with D possibly matching TRBD2 (6 bases). The V and J ends lost 4 bases and 0 bases respectively, with 13 bases between them. Germline lookup yields CDR1 MGHRA and CDR2 YSYEKL. The CDR3 runs to 15 residues. The CDR3 DNA follows: TGCGCCAGCAGCCCAATAGCGGAAGTCTCCTACGAGCAGTACTTC. Encoded protein: CASSPIAEVSYEQYF.